One sample yielded the 17 T cell receptor beta chains listed below, sequenced in a study of blood T cell repertoires in COVID-19 (dated by TCRdb to the early 2020s). Libraries came from the immunoSEQ multiplex PCR assay. This is the immuneACCESS table as TCRdb keeps it, with only in-frame sequences that have V and J called. A part of the clones is gone; compared with another copy, unresolved V genes explain less than half, and the rest is unexplained. A total of roughly 330,000 clones appear in this sample, roughly 86% of them only once. About 5.4% of the sample is held by the ten biggest clonotypes. The sequenced sample was PBMCs or T cells enriched from blood (not recorded which). The receptors were sampled from a woman between 25 and 40 years old who had recovered from COVID-19.

This chain joins TRBV9 and TRBJ2-3, with 12 bases identical to TRBD2. Germline V CDR1 and CDR2: SGDLS, YYNGEE. CDR3 length: 14 residues. V trimming: 4 bases; J trimming: 7 bases; junction bases outside the gene matches: 4. The CDR3 here is CASSPSGGANTQYF. The DNA of the CDR3 is TGTGCCAGCAGCCCTAGCGGGGGGGCAAATACGCAGTATTTT. Using reference TRBV9 and TRBJ2-3 for the parts outside the CDR3, the full variable domain is DSGVTQTPKHLITATGQRVTLRCSPRSGDLSVYWYQQSLDQGLQFLIQYYNGEERAKGNILERFSAQQFPDLHSELNLSSLELGDSALYFCASSPSGGANTQYFGPGTRLTVL.

V gene TRBV5-1 combines with J gene TRBJ2-3; 7 bases are a match to TRBD2. The trim removed 4 bases at V and 9 bases at J, leaving 8 bases unmatched. The CDR3 length is 13 residues. Germline CDR1 SGHRS, CDR2 YFSETQ. Here the CDR3 reads CASSVALGGTQYF. As DNA, the CDR3 is TGCGCCAGCAGCGTCGCCTTGGGAGGGACGCAGTATTTT.

The V gene is TRBV7-8, the J gene TRBJ2-7; 15 bases are a match to TRBD2. J was trimmed by 3 bases and V by 3 bases; bases with no gene match: 6. Germline CDR1 SGHVS, CDR2 FQNEAQ. This CDR3 comprises 17 residues. The CDR3 nucleotides read TGTGCCAGCAGCTTGTCCGGGACTAGCGGGGGGTACTACGAGCAGTACTTC. Translation gives CASSLSGTSGGYYEQYF.

The V call is TRBV29-1, the J call TRBJ1-5; 9 nucleotides agree with TRBD1. CDR3 length: 12 amino acids. The germline CDR1 and CDR2 sequences are SQVTM and ANQGSEA. Trimming cost V 4 bases and J 5 bases; bases outside gene matches: 0. Here the CDR3 reads CSVGTGDQPQHF. The CDR3 nucleotides read TGCAGCGTTGGGACAGGGGATCAGCCCCAGCATTTT.

V is TRBV7-2 and J is TRBJ1-5; no reliable D call. Germline V gene sequence: CDR1 SGHTA, CDR2 FQGNSA. Trimming left V 3 bases short and J 5 bases short, with 8 bases between. The CDR3 loop spans 13 amino acids. The CDR3 reads CASSFPGDQPQHF. The CDR3 bases are TGTGCCAGCAGCTTCCCGGGAGATCAGCCCCAGCATTTT.

This chain links TRBV14 with TRBJ2-1, with 11 positions matching TRBD2. The J segment lost 7 bases and the V segment lost 2 bases, leaving 4 bases of the junction unmatched. This CDR3 comprises 15 residues. Germline CDR1 and CDR2: SGHDN and FVKESK. The CDR3 bases are TGTGCCAGCAGCCAAATTCTAGCGGGGGGTAATGAGCAGTTCTTC. Protein sequence: CASSQILAGGNEQFF.

This clone came up once. CDR3 protein: CASSLLGGQETQYF. CDR3 coding DNA: TGTGCCAGCAGTTTACTTGGGGGGCAAGAGACCCAGTACTTC. The V gene is TRBV28, the J gene TRBJ2-5; maybe TRBD2 (6 bases). The CDR3 spans 14 residues. In germline, CDR1 is MDHEN, CDR2 SYDVKM. The V and J ends lost 2 bases and 2 bases respectively, with 9 bases between them.

The chain recombines TRBV7-9 with TRBJ2-7, with D perhaps TRBD2 (7 bases). V was pared by 6 bases and J by 5 bases, with 17 bases between. This CDR3 is built from 14 residues. CDR1 is SEHNR and CDR2 is FQNEAQ in the germline V gene (reference sequence). In nucleotides, the CDR3 is TGTGCCAGCAGACGAGACGGGGGGCTAAACGAGCAGTACTTC. Protein sequence: CASRRDGGLNEQYF.

The rearrangement links TRBV18 to TRBJ2-2; 9 nucleotides line up with TRBD1. With V trimmed by 0 bases and J by 14 bases, 7 bases remained unmatched. Looked up from germline, CDR1 is KGHSH and CDR2 is LQKENI. The CDR3 is 14 amino acids. CDR3 in amino acids: CASSPPTGGLNLFF. The CDR3 DNA sequence: TGTGCCAGCTCACCACCTACAGGGGGCTTGAATCTGTTTTTT.

Comment on this clone: The sample holds other DNA sequences that translate to the same CDR3. This chain uses TRBV5-1 with TRBJ2-5; D unresolved. Germline CDR1 is SGHRS and CDR2 is YFSETQ. V lost 2 bases and J 4 bases, leaving 3 bases between the germline ends. The CDR3 has 11 residues. For the CDR3, the DNA is TGCGCCAGCAGCTTTCTAGAGACCCAGTACTTC. The encoded protein is CASSFLETQYF.

The chain couples TRBV5-5 to TRBJ1-5; 7 bases line up with TRBD1. CDR3 size: 14 residues. Trimming at V came to 1 base and at J to 6 bases, leaving 4 bases not matched to a gene. Per the germline V gene, CDR1 is SGHKS and CDR2 is YYEKEE (reference sequence). CDR3 bases: TGTGCCAGCAGCTTGAGAGGGGGCCGTCAGCCCCAGCATTTT. Amino acids: CASSLRGGRQPQHF.

This clone came up once. The chain recombines TRBV28 with TRBJ1-3; 10 bases align to TRBD1. From germline, CDR1 is MDHEN and CDR2 SYDVKM. The CDR3 runs 14 residues. V lost 10 bases and J lost 7; bases outside the gene matches: 10. The CDR3 loop is CATLPGQGWNTIYF. The CDR3 DNA reads as TGTGCCACCCTACCGGGACAGGGGTGGAACACCATATATTTT.

The V and J genes are TRBV4-1 and TRBJ1-2; the D gene is possibly TRBD1 (6 bases). The ends were cut back, 2 bases at V and 8 bases at J, with 15 bases in the middle. The CDR3 covers 14 residues. Germline values: CDR1 MGHRA, CDR2 YSYEKL. The chain's CDR3 is CASSQLSGVEGYTF. CDR3 bases: TGCGCCAGCAGCCAACTGTCAGGGGTTGAGGGCTACACCTTC.

The chain couples TRBV7-8 to TRBJ2-1; 9 positions agree with TRBD2. Germline trimming cut 3 bases from V and 4 bases from J; bases unmatched to any gene: 7. CDR1 SGHVS and CDR2 FQNEAQ come from the germline V gene. The CDR3 runs to 16 residues. The CDR3 DNA follows: TGTGCCAGCAGCTTCCGGCTAGCGGGGCTTTACAATGAGCAGTTCTTC. As protein: CASSFRLAGLYNEQFF.

V is TRBV11-1 and J is TRBJ1-6; TRBD1 matches at 8 bases. CDR3 length: 15 amino acids. Trimming took 5 bases from V and 13 from J; bases not matched to a gene: 13. Germline assignment: CDR1 SGHAT and CDR2 FQDESV (reference sequence). The CDR3 reads CASSRRETGVVPLHF. The CDR3, as DNA: TGTGCCAGCAGCAGAAGGGAGACAGGGGTAGTTCCCCTCCACTTT. Based on the CDR3 plus reference TRBV11-1 and TRBJ1-6, the full variable domain is EAEVAQSPRYKITEKSQAVAFWCDPISGHATLYWYRQILGQGPELLVQFQDESVVDDSQLPKDRFSAERLKGVDSTLKIQPAELGDSAMYLCASSRRETGVVPLHFGNGTRLTVT.

DNA for the CDR3: TGTGCCAGCACCCACTTCGCGGAGCGGGGGGGCTGGTATGAGCAGTTCTTC. This encodes CASTHFAERGGWYEQFF. The chain carries TRBV5-4 and TRBJ2-1; TRBD2 matches 10 bases. The CDR3 runs to 17 residues. Germline V CDR1 and CDR2: SGHNT, YYREEE (reference sequence). The trim removed 6 bases at V and 8 bases at J, leaving 17 bases unmatched.

This chain links TRBV4-3 with TRBJ2-7; 9 bases agree with TRBD2. The CDR3 covers 17 residues. The junction had 11 bases not matched to a gene; V was cut back by 3 bases and J by 2 bases. The germline CDR1 and CDR2 sequences are LGHNA and YSLEER. CDR3 amino acids: CASSQNVLGGGAYEQYF. The CDR3 DNA follows: TGCGCCAGCAGCCAGAACGTCTTGGGCGGGGGGGCCTACGAGCAGTACTTC.